The subject of this entry is one T cell receptor beta chain. Its antigen remains undetermined. No much larger clone exists at a distance of one base, and base qualities are not known. Measured from the cysteine to the phenylalanine, the CDR3 is 17 residues long. CDR3 DNA only is kept here, 51 bases in frame from base 1. V lost 3 bases and J lost 5 bases; the stretch between them is 23 bases long. CDR1 and CDR2 were assigned from the germline V gene (reference sequence) as SGHNT and YYREEE. The trial excluded patients who had a history of autoimmune disease or who were on systemic immunosuppression. Peripheral blood for TCR sequencing was drawn from every dose cohort at baseline, at cycle 4 day 1 and at cycle 7 day 1. The samples were drawn from a first-in-human, open-label, multicenter phase I dose-escalation trial of ivuxolimab. Adults with locally advanced or metastatic melanoma, renal cell, hepatocellular, or head and neck squamous cell carcinoma were enrolled in the trial. CD4+ and CD8+ T cells were sorted separately from peripheral blood before TCR sequencing.

This entry comes from a study of OX40 agonist ivuxolimab in advanced cancers. As for the study more broadly: Ivuxolimab, which targeted the costimulatory receptor OX40 (CD134), was an agonistic, fully human IgG2 monoclonal antibody. In the dose-escalation cohort, around four fifths of patients were male, and the mean age was 60 years with a range of roughly 20 to 80. The purpose of peripheral TCRbeta sequencing was to test whether ivuxolimab changed TCR sequence diversity and led to clonal T-cell expansion. Intravenous ivuxolimab was administered to patients every 2 weeks at six dose levels: 0.01, 0.1, 0.3, 1.5, 3 and 10 mg/kg. The paper describes the monotherapy dose-escalation part (N = 52 patients) of the phase I trial of ivuxolimab. Among the 50 to 55 dose-escalation patients, about 20 had hepatocellular carcinoma, roughly 15 melanoma, 9 renal cell carcinoma and 9 head and neck cancer. Prior anti-PD-1, anti-PD-L1 or anti-CTLA-4 therapy was permitted, and checkpoint inhibitors had been received by around 40% of dose-escalation patients. Partial responses occurred in three dose-escalation patients, of whom one had hepatocellular carcinoma and two had cutaneous melanoma.

Study-wide findings and limitations: Clonal expansion of both CD4+ and CD8+ blood T cells was observed from baseline to week 6 at doses 0.1 to 3.0 mg/kg. On average, CD8+ T cells showed more expanded clones than CD4+ T cells after ivuxolimab. The antigen specificity of the peripheral T cells that underwent clonal expansion was not determined. Low levels of normalized T-cell clonal expansion were also seen in some nonresponding patients. Partial responders in the 0.1-3.0 mg/kg groups had among the lowest normalized peripheral clonal expansion, especially among CD8+ T cells.

Genomic DNA was isolated from the sorted cells so that the TCRbeta CDR3 region could be sequenced. The immunoSEQ Assay was used for sequencing of TCRbeta CDR3 regions. In TCRdb, the immuneACCESS table is reduced to in-frame sequences with V and J assigned. These tables do not hold every clone; where another copy was compared, an unresolved V gene accounts for under half, and the others remain unexplained. The sample records 60,000 to 100,000 clones, 92% of which are singletons. The leading ten clones occupy 0.5% to 0.6% of the sample. The sequence links TRBV5-4 to TRBJ1-1; a tentative D call is TRBD1 (6 bases match). The input for sequencing was CD4+ or CD8+ T cells sorted from blood, taken in a trial of the OX40 agonist ivuxolimab. The sequence was obtained from an adult with an advanced solid tumor such as melanoma, head and neck, liver or kidney cancer. CDR3 region: CASSSGQGGWTRTEAFF. The DNA sequence reads TGTGCCAGCAGCTCGGGACAAGGCGGTTGGACGAGGACTGAAGCTTTCTTT.